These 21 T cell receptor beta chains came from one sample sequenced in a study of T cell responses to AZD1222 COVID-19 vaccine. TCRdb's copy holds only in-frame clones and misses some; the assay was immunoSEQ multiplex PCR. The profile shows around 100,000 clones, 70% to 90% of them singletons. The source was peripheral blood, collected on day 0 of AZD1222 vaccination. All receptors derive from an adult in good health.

The CDR3 DNA is TGTGCCAGCAGTGAATCCCTAGGGCACACTGAAGCTTTCTTT. Amino acid sequence: CASSESLGHTEAFF. The gene calls are TRBV2 and TRBJ1-1; D is unclear. This CDR3 comprises 14 residues. Germline-derived CDR1 and CDR2 are SNHLY and FYNNEI. Trimming took off 2 bases at V and 3 bases at J, with 10 bases between the two ends.

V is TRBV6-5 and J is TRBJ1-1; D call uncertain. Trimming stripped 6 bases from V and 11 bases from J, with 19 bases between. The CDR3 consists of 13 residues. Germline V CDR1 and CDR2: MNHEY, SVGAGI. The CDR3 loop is CASSAGWTRRAFF. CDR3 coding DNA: TGTGCCAGCAGCGCTGGTTGGACCCGGCGGGCTTTCTTT.

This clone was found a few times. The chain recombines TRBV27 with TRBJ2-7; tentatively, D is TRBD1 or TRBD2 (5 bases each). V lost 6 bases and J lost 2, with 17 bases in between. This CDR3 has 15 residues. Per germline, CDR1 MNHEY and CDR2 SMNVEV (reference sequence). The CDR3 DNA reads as TGTGCCAGCAGAACTAACCGGGACCCCGCCTACGAGCAGTACTTC. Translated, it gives CASRTNRDPAYEQYF.

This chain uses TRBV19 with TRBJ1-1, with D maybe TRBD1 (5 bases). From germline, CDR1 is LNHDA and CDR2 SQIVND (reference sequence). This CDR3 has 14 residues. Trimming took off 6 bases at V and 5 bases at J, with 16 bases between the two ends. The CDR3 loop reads CASSRTGFGTEAFF. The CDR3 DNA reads TGTGCCAGTAGCCGCACAGGTTTCGGAACTGAAGCTTTCTTT.

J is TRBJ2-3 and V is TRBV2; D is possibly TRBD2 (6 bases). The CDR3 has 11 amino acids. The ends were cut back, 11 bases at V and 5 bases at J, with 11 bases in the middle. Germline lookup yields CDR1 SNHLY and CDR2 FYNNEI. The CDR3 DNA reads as TGTGCCGGAGGGGCTCAAGATACGCAGTATTTT. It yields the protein CAGGAQDTQYF.

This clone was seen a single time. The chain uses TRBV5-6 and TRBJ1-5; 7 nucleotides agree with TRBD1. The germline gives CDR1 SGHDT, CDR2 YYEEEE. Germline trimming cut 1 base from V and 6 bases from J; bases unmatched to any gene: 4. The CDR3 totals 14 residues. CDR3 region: CASSLKTGAQPQHF. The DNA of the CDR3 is TGTGCCAGCAGCTTGAAAACAGGGGCTCAGCCCCAGCATTTT.

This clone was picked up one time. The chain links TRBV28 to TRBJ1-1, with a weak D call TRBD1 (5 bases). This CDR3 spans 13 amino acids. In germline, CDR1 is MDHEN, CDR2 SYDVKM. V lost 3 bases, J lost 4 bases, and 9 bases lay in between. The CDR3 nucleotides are TGTGCCAGCAGTTTGCAGGGTGCCACTGAAGCTTTCTTT. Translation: CASSLQGATEAFF.

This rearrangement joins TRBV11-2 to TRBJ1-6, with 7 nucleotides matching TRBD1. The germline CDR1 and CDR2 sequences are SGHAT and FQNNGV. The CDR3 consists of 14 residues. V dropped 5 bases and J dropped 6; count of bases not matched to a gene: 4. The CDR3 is CASSLGTANSPLHF. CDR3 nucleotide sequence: TGTGCCAGCAGCCTCGGGACAGCTAATTCACCCCTCCACTTT.

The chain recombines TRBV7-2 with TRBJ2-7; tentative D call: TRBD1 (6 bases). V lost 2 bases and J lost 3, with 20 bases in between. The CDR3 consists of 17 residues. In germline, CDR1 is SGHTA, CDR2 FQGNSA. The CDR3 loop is CASSLKSPRGMGYEQYF. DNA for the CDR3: TGTGCCAGCAGCTTAAAAAGCCCAAGGGGGATGGGCTACGAGCAGTACTTC.

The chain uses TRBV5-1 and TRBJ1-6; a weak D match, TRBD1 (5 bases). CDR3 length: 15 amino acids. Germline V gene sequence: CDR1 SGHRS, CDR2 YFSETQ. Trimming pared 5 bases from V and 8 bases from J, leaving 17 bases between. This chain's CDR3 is CASSSVAGQDSPLHF. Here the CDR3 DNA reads TGCGCCAGCAGTTCCGTTGCGGGGCAGGATTCACCCCTCCACTTT.

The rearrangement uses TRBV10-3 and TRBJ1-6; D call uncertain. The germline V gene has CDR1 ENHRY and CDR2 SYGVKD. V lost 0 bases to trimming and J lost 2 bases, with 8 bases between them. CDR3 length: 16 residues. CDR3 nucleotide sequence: TGTGCCATCAGTGAGTCGAGAGGAACCTATAATTCACCCCTCCACTTT. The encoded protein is CAISESRGTYNSPLHF.

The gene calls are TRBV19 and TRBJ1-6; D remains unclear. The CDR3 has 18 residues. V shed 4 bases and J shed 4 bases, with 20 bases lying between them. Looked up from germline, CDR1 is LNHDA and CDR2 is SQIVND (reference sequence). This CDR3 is CASSSEDPFGVYNSPLHF. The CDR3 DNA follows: TGTGCCAGTAGTAGCGAGGACCCGTTTGGTGTTTATAATTCACCCCTCCACTTT.

CDR3 sequence: CASSYPHRGGSNQPQHF. The CDR3 nucleotides read TGTGCCAGCAGTTACCCGCACAGGGGGGGTAGCAATCAGCCCCAGCATTTT. This chain connects TRBV6-2 or TRBV6-3 to TRBJ1-5, with TRBD1 matching 8 bases. Germline V gene sequence: CDR1 MNHEY, CDR2 SVGEGT. V shed 2 bases and J 0 bases; nucleotides not matched to a gene: 6. The CDR3 is 17 residues long.

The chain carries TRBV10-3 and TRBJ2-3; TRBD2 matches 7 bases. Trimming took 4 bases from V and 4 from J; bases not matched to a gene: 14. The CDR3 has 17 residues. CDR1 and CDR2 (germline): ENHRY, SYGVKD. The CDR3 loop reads CAISGPEERGRSDTQYF. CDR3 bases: TGTGCCATCAGTGGACCCGAGGAGCGGGGAAGGTCAGATACGCAGTATTTT.

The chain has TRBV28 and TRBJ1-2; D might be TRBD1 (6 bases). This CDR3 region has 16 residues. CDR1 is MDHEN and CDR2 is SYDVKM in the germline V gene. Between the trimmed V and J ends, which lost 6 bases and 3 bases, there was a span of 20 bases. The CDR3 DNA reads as TGTGCCAGCAGCCTGTCTCGGCAGGGGAGGGACTATGGCTACACCTTC. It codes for CASSLSRQGRDYGYTF.

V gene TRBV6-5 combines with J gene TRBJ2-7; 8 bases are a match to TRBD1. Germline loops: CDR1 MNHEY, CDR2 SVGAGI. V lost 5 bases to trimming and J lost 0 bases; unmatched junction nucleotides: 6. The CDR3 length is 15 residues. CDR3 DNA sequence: TGTGCCAGCAGTCTATACAGGGGGAGCTCCTACGAGCAGTACTTC. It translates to CASSLYRGSSYEQYF.

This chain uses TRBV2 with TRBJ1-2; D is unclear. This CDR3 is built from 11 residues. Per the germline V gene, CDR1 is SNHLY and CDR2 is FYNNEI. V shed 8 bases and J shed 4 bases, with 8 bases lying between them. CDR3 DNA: TGTGCCAGCGGCAGGACCTATGGCTACACCTTC. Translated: CASGRTYGYTF. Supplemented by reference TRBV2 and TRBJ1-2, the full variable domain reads EPEVTQTPSHQVTQMGQEVILRCVPISNHLYFYWYRQILGQKVEFLVSFYNNEISEKSEIFDDQFSVERPDGSNFTLKIRSTKLEDSAMYFCASGRTYGYTFGSGTRLTVV.

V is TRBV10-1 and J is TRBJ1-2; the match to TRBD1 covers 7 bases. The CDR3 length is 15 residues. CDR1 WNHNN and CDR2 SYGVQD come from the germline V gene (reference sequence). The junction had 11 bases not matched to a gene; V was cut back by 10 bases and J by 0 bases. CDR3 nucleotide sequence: TGCGCCAACACCCAAGGGACAGTACCTAACTATGGCTACACCTTC. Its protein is CANTQGTVPNYGYTF.

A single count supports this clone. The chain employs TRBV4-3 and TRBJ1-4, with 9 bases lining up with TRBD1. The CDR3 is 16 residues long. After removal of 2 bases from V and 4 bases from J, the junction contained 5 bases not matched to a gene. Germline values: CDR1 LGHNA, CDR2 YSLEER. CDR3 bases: TGCGCCAGCAGCCAACAGACAGGGGGAGGTAATGAAAAACTGTTTTTT. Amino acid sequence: CASSQQTGGGNEKLFF.

The CDR3 sequence: CASSPLAGQSSGNTIYF. CDR3 DNA sequence: TGTGCCAGCTCACCACTAGCCGGACAGTCATCTGGAAACACCATATATTTT. The V and J genes are TRBV18 and TRBJ1-3; D is perhaps TRBD1 (6 bases). The CDR3 is made up of 17 amino acids. V was shortened by 1 base and J by 1 base, with 14 bases between the two germline ends. Germline-derived CDR1 and CDR2 are KGHSH and LQKENI.

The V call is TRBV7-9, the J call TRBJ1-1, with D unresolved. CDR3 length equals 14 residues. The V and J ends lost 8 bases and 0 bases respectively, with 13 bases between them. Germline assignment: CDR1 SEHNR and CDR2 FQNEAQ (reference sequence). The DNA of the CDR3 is TGTGCCAGCGGCGACGGTGGACTGAACACTGAAGCTTTCTTT. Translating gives CASGDGGLNTEAFF.